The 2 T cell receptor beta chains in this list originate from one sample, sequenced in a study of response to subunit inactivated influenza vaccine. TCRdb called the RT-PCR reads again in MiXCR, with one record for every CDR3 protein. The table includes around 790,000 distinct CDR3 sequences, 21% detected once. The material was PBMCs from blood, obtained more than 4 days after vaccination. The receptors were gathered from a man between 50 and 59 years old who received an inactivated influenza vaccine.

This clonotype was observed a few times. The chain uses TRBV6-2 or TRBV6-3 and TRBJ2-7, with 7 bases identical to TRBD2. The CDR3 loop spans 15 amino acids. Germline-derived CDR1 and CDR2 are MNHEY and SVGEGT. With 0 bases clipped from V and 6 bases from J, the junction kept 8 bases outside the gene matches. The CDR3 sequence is CASSYSETSSTEQYF. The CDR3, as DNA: TGTGCCAGCAGTTACTCGGAGACTAGCTCTACCGAGCAGTACTTC.

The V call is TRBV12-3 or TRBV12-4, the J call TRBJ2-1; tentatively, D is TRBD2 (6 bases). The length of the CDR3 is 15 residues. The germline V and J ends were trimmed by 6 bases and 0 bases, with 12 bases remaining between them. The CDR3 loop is CASRSAGHSYNEQFF. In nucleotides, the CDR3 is TGTGCCAGCAGGTCAGCGGGCCACTCCTACAATGAGCAGTTCTTC.